This T cell receptor beta chain emerged from a study of naive and memory T cell subsets. Study observations and caveats: This RNA-based method may be sensitive to activation-related transcript changes.

Four PCR rounds used nested alpha and beta constant region primers plus the SP2 primer. For blood and skin samples, reverse transcription used TCR alpha and beta constant primers. TCRdb itself ran the 5' RACE reads through MiXCR, one entry per CDR3 protein. This table has tens of thousands of distinct CDR3 sequences, about 8.3% appearing once. Many counts were recorded for this clonotype. Its antigen is currently unknown. TCR cDNA received a 3' ligated oligonucleotide that carried a UMI. Whole-blood samples were 2.5 to 3 ml of peripheral blood from healthy adult volunteers. Unsorted total RNA, roughly 1 to 1000 ng, was DNase treated before reverse transcription. The CDR3 extends over 13 amino acids. CDR1 and CDR2 (germline): SGHTA, FQGNSA. Trimming took off 3 bases at V and 8 bases at J, with 10 bases between the two ends.

This receptor was obtained from a female donor in good health. The chain links TRBV7-2 to TRBJ1-4; D gene uncertain. The DNA of the CDR3 is TGTGCCAGCAGCTTCGGGTGGGGAGAAAAACTGTTTTTT. Encoded protein: CASSFGWGEKLFF. Full variable domain (remainder filled in from reference TRBV7-2 and TRBJ1-4): GAGVSQSPSNKVTEKGKDVELRCDPISGHTALYWYRQSLGQGLEFLIYFQGNSAPDKSGLPSDRFSAERTGGSVSTLTIQRTQQEDSAVYLCASSFGWGEKLFFGSGTQLSVL.